This T cell receptor (beta chain) is from a study of cytomegalovirus exposure and HLA in healthy donors. Study context: In a later analysis, it was reported that the roughly 130 validation repertoires had been produced on the same platform as the 500 to 850 repertoires belonging to the first cohort.

Between the trimmed V and J ends, which lost 1 base and 5 bases, there was a span of 10 bases. This CDR3 has 14 amino acids. Germline V CDR1 and CDR2: LGHNA, YNFKEQ. Worth noting for this clone: No antigen is known for it.

Generated by immunoSEQ multiplex PCR, the TCRdb table keeps only in-frame clones and is missing some. The table shows about 130,000 clones, with 85% to 90% occurring only once. Broader study findings: First-cohort TCR clusters tended to co-occur in the roughly 120 validation repertoires, a later analysis found. In vitro testing confirmed three CMV-associated chains as specific for CMV antigens.

The rearrangement joins TRBV4-2 to TRBJ2-3; D is uncertain. The TCR comes from a man younger than 45 in good health and CMV-seronegative. The sequenced material came from PBMCs. The DNA for the CDR3 is TGTGCCAGCAGCCAAGGTCAAGCGCAAGATACGCAGTATTTT. Protein product: CASSQGQAQDTQYF.